Sequencing of this T cell receptor beta chain was carried out in a study of CD8 T cells in ankylosing spondylitis. Findings and limits, study-wide: The study identified a TCR beta motif of several highly homologous variants that appeared characteristic of ankylosing spondylitis blood. According to the report, clones linked to the disease were significantly enriched in matched synovial fluid samples taken from ankylosing spondylitis patients.

This clonotype was seen a handful of times. What it binds is not known. V lost 0 bases, J lost 8 bases, and 6 bases stayed unmatched. CDR1 is SEHNR, CDR2 FQNEAQ, per germline (reference sequence). This CDR3 comprises 15 residues. Quantitative 5'-RACE was performed with molecular barcodes, and it yielded the TCR beta libraries. TCRdb processed the 5' RACE reads anew with MiXCR; each CDR3 protein has one entry. In the table there are around 770,000 distinct CDR3 sequences, around 20% of which are singletons. The specimen was blood, either unsorted or a sorted T cell fraction (not recorded which). The rearrangement joins TRBV7-9 to TRBJ2-4, with 8 nucleotides matching TRBD2. The sequence was collected from a male donor with ankylosing spondylitis. CDR3 protein: CASSLADPGGDIQYF. The CDR3 DNA reads TGTGCCAGCAGCTTAGCGGACCCGGGAGGGGACATTCAGTACTTC.